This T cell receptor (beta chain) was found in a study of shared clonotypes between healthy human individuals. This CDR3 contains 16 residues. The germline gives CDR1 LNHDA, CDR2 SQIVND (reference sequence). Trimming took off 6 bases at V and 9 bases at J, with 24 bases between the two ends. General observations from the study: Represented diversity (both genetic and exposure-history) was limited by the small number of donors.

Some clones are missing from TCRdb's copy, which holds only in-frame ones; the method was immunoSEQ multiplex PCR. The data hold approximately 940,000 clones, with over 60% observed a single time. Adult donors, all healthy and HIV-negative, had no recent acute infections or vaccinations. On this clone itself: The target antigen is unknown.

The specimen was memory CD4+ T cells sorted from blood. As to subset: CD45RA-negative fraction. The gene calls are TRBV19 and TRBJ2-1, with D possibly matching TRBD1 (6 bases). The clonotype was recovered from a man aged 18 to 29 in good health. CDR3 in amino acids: CASRFYAGPQGSEQFF. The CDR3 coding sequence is TGTGCCAGTAGATTTTATGCCGGGCCACAGGGATCTGAGCAGTTCTTC.